The sequence of this T cell receptor (beta chain) was determined in a study of cytomegalovirus exposure and HLA in healthy donors. Researchers ran the PCR with 60 Vbeta and 13 Jbeta primers. Profiling relied on immunoSEQ multiplex PCR, and the TCRdb table lists in-frame clones only, not all of them. The sample has approximately 190,000 clones. Material for sequencing was PBMCs. The sequence was collected from a man younger than 45 in good health and CMV-seronegative.

CDR3 DNA: TGTGCCAGTAGTAGAGGGACTAGCGTCACCGGGGAGCTGTTTTTT. This sequence encodes CASSRGTSVTGELFF. The chain links TRBV19 to TRBJ2-2; 10 nucleotides line up with TRBD2. Trimming removed 4 bases from V and 4 bases from J; junction bases left unmatched: 3. Germline V lookup: CDR1 LNHDA, CDR2 SQIVND (reference sequence). This CDR3 is 15 amino acids long.